This T cell receptor (beta chain) was identified in a study of T cell repertoires in cytomegalovirus infection. The wider study: Indications came from public TCR beta signatures; they pointed to CMV infection and to a matching HLA type.

There are 14 residues in the CDR3. CDR1 SGHTA and CDR2 FQGNSA come from the germline V gene. About this clonotype: Its antigen is still unknown. A much larger clone lies a single base off, so this may be a read error.

TCRdb called the reads again in MiXCR, with one record for every CDR3 protein. The sample lists some 400,000 distinct CDR3 sequences, under 40% occurring once. Study conclusions and caveats: Dominant in the ex vivo response were TCR beta clonotypes restricted by HLA-C and specific for CMV.

The clonotype comes from a human donor in good health (CMV status not recorded). Some clones in this sample may be carry-over from other donors' samples. The sequenced sample was PBMCs. The V and J genes are TRBV7-2 and TRBJ2-5; D is undetermined. In DNA form, the CDR3 reads TGTGCCAGCAGCCAGGCTCGGTCGGCAGAGACCCCGTACTTC. Its protein is CASSQARSAETPYF.